A selection of T cell receptor beta chains follows, all from one sample in a study of blood T cell repertoires in COVID-19. Repertoires were generated with immunoSEQ multiplex PCR, while TCRdb's copy carries only in-frame clones and drops some. The data contain fewer than 250,000 clones, approximately 84% of them seen just once; the ten biggest clones take up around 10%. Sequencing was done on a sample of peripheral blood. Receptors were obtained from a middle-aged man with COVID-19, enrolled during active disease. CDR3s include the opening cysteine and the closing phenylalanine or tryptophan. A D gene is named only where the DNA matches it firmly. Some rows have no size entry. The others give once, few or many, or a class for an expanded clone.

>TRBJ1-6|few|TRBV5-6|TRBD1
CASSTGQGPDSPLHF
TGTGCCAGCAGCACGGGACAGGGACCAGATTCACCCCTCCACTTT
>TRBJ1-4|-|TRBV6-2/TRBV6-3|-
CASSPQGYEKLFF
TGTGCCAGCAGCCCTCAGGGATATGAAAAACTGTTTTTT
>TRBJ1-6|once|TRBV21-1|-
CASSIRDSVSGYNSPLHF
TGTGCCAGCAGCATCCGGGACTCTGTATCGGGCTATAATTCACCCCTCCACTTT
>TRBJ2-5|-|TRBV29-1|-
CSVCRGQETQYF
TGCAGCGTTTGTCGGGGCCAAGAGACCCAGTACTTC
>TRBJ1-2|-|TRBV24-1|-
CATSDDTTNYGYTF
TGTGCCACCAGTGATGACACCACTAACTATGGCTACACCTTC
>TRBJ2-7|-|TRBV11-2|-
CASSFPFQDQGYEQYF
TGTGCCAGCAGCTTCCCATTTCAGGACCAGGGATACGAGCAGTACTTC
>TRBJ2-2|-|TRBV7-2|TRBD2
CASTSAGDAGELFF
TGTGCCAGCACTTCGGCGGGAGATGCCGGGGAGCTGTTTTTT
>TRBJ1-6|-|TRBV5-4|-
CASSLYFESNSPLHF
TGTGCCAGCAGCTTGTATTTTGAGTCTAATTCACCCCTCCACTTT
>TRBJ2-2|-|TRBV11-1|-
CASGNRDINTGELFF
TGTGCCAGCGGTAACCGGGACATTAACACCGGGGAGCTGTTTTTT
>TRBJ1-6|-|TRBV7-5|-
CVRGSPRGYNSPLHF
TGTGTCAGAGGCTCACCCCGGGGTTATAATTCACCCCTCCACTTT
>TRBJ2-5|-|TRBV2|-
CASSMEQGQETQYF
TGTGCCAGCAGTATGGAGCAGGGCCAAGAGACCCAGTACTTC
>TRBJ2-1|-|TRBV2|TRBD2
CASTVSGGAYNEQFF
TGTGCCAGCACTGTGTCGGGGGGGGCATACAATGAGCAGTTCTTC
>TRBJ1-1|-|TRBV11-3|TRBD1
CASSGTGKNTEAFF
TGTGCCAGCAGTGGGACAGGGAAGAACACTGAAGCTTTCTTT
>TRBJ2-7|once|TRBV5-8|TRBD2
CASSWREPGYEQYF
TGTGCCAGCAGCTGGCGGGAGCCCGGCTACGAGCAGTACTTC
>TRBJ2-2|-|TRBV28|TRBD1
CASLPGQLTGELFF
TGTGCCAGCTTGCCGGGACAGCTCACCGGGGAGCTGTTTTTT
>TRBJ2-7|-|TRBV5-1|-
CASSLGLAITYEQYF
TGCGCCAGCAGCTTGGGATTAGCCATCACCTACGAGCAGTACTTC
>TRBJ2-7|-|TRBV9|-
CASSVGQEIYEQYF
TGTGCCAGCAGCGTAGGACAGGAAATCTACGAGCAGTACTTC
>TRBJ2-1|-|TRBV14|TRBD2
CASSQPILAGVSNEQFF
TGTGCCAGCAGCCAGCCTATTCTAGCGGGAGTATCGAATGAGCAGTTCTTC
>TRBJ2-5|once|TRBV19|TRBD2
CASSMESSGSQETQYF
TGTGCCAGTAGTATGGAGTCTAGCGGTTCCCAAGAGACCCAGTACTTC
>TRBJ2-3|-|TRBV19|TRBD1
CASRTGATDTQYF
TGTGCCAGTAGAACAGGGGCGACAGATACGCAGTATTTT
>TRBJ2-5|-|TRBV11-2|-
CASSKSSGHQETQYF
TGTGCCAGCAGCAAAAGTTCAGGGCACCAAGAGACCCAGTACTTC
>TRBJ2-6|-|TRBV21-1|-
CASSKYYRGSSSGANVLTF
TGTGCCAGCAGCAAATACTACAGGGGCTCCAGCTCTGGGGCCAACGTCCTGACTTTC
>TRBJ2-7|-|TRBV18|TRBD1
CASSRPGQVSSYEQYF
TGTGCCAGCTCACGACCGGGACAGGTTAGCTCCTACGAGCAGTACTTC